This T cell receptor (beta chain) was identified during a study of Graves' ophthalmopathy and Graves' hyperthyroidism. On the study more broadly: There was a collection of peripheral blood at initial diagnosis, before any treatment. Regarding the study as a whole: It was with 65% to 71% sensitivity and under 85% specificity that the model predicted ophthalmopathy progression. An approximately 82% specificity and roughly 90% sensitivity were achieved by a 13-signature model that separated ophthalmopathy from stable hyperthyroidism.

Trimming removed 0 bases at V and 1 base at J, with 9 bases between. CDR3 size: 15 residues. The germline V gene has CDR1 MNHEY and CDR2 SVGAGI. This clonotype was recorded many times. Its antigen is unidentified. CDR3 regions of TCR beta were amplified from RNA transcripts. RT-PCR was first run with HTBI primers, then multiplex PCR in a second round. TCRdb passed the multiplex PCR reads through MiXCR, listing each CDR3 protein once. This sample yields approximately 330,000 distinct CDR3 sequences, of which 17% are seen a single time; 9% to 15% belongs to the top ten. The rearrangement uses TRBV6-5 and TRBJ1-1; D is undetermined. The sequencing input was peripheral blood. This receptor was taken from an adult man with Graves' ophthalmopathy. Written as DNA, the CDR3 is TGTGCCAGCAGTTACTCGGGGATTTCGAACACTGAAGCTTTCTTT. Translated: CASSYSGISNTEAFF.